These T cell receptor beta chains were read from a single sample in a study of cytomegalovirus exposure and HLA in healthy donors. This table comes from immunoSEQ multiplex PCR, and its TCRdb copy is limited to in-frame clones, with some not included. Of about 94,000 clones in the sample, around three fifths were seen once. The sequenced sample was PBMCs. The receptors originated from a man under 40 in good health and CMV-seronegative. CDR3s include the opening cysteine and the closing phenylalanine or tryptophan. A D gene is named only where the DNA matches it firmly. Size is stated for part of the rows, as once, few or many counts, or as a class when the clone is expanded.

clone_size: .; d_call: .; v_call: TRBV5-1; j_call: TRBJ1-2; cdr3_nt: TGCGCCAGCAGCGGGGGGGGACAAGCCAACTATGGCTACACCTTC; cdr3_aa: CASSGGGQANYGYTF
clone_size: few; d_call: TRBD1; v_call: TRBV30; j_call: TRBJ1-6; cdr3_nt: TGTGCCTGGAGTAGCCGGCAGGGGGCCTCCCTCCACTTT; cdr3_aa: CAWSSRQGASLHF
clone_size: .; d_call: .; v_call: TRBV25-1; j_call: TRBJ1-5; cdr3_nt: TGTGCCAGCTCGGGGGGAGGCTATAGCAATCAGCCCCAGCATTTT; cdr3_aa: CASSGGGYSNQPQHF
clone_size: .; d_call: .; v_call: TRBV6-1; j_call: TRBJ1-1; cdr3_nt: TGTGCCAGCAGCTGGGGGGGTAGGAACACTGAAGCTTTCTTT; cdr3_aa: CASSWGGRNTEAFF
clone_size: .; d_call: .; v_call: TRBV4-1; j_call: TRBJ2-1; cdr3_nt: TGCGCCAGCAGCTACACGAGGGCGCGTGAGCAGTTCTTC; cdr3_aa: CASSYTRAREQFF
clone_size: .; d_call: TRBD1; v_call: TRBV19; j_call: TRBJ2-7; cdr3_nt: TGTGCCAGTAGTATAGAGGGGACAGGCGTATACGAGCAGTACTTC; cdr3_aa: CASSIEGTGVYEQYF
clone_size: .; d_call: .; v_call: TRBV6-1; j_call: TRBJ1-5; cdr3_nt: TGTGCCAGCAGTGAAAACTGGAGCAACGAACAGCCCCAGCATTTT; cdr3_aa: CASSENWSNEQPQHF
clone_size: .; d_call: TRBD1; v_call: TRBV5-5; j_call: TRBJ2-2; cdr3_nt: TGTGCCAGCAGCTCAAGACAGGGGTACACCGGGGAGCTGTTTTTT; cdr3_aa: CASSSRQGYTGELFF
clone_size: .; d_call: TRBD2; v_call: TRBV27; j_call: TRBJ2-1; cdr3_nt: TGTGCCACCACCCCCCAAGGGACTAGCGGGAGGTGGGTCTACAATGAGCAGTTCTTC; cdr3_aa: CATTPQGTSGRWVYNEQFF
clone_size: .; d_call: TRBD2; v_call: TRBV11-2; j_call: TRBJ2-7; cdr3_nt: TGTGCCAGCAGTTGGACTAGCGGGTCCTTACCCTACGAGCAGTACTTC; cdr3_aa: CASSWTSGSLPYEQYF
clone_size: once; d_call: .; v_call: TRBV11-2; j_call: TRBJ1-2; cdr3_nt: TGTGCTACCACTAGCGGTGGGGGAGGCGGCTACACCTTC; cdr3_aa: CATTSGGGGGYTF
clone_size: few; d_call: .; v_call: TRBV19; j_call: TRBJ1-1; cdr3_nt: TGTGCCGCGAGGGGCCCATCCAGGGGTGAAGCTTTCTTT; cdr3_aa: CAARGPSRGEAFF
clone_size: .; d_call: .; v_call: TRBV5-5; j_call: TRBJ2-3; cdr3_nt: TGTGCCCCTAGTCGCGCAGGGTCAGATACGCAGTATTTT; cdr3_aa: CAPSRAGSDTQYF
clone_size: .; d_call: .; v_call: TRBV28; j_call: TRBJ1-6; cdr3_nt: TGTGCCAGCAGCATATATGGCAGGACAGAATCACCCCTCCACTTT; cdr3_aa: CASSIYGRTESPLHF
clone_size: .; d_call: .; v_call: TRBV28; j_call: TRBJ2-1; cdr3_nt: TGTGCCAGCACCACTAGCCACTCCTACAATGAGCAGTTCTTC; cdr3_aa: CASTTSHSYNEQFF
clone_size: .; d_call: TRBD1; v_call: TRBV9; j_call: TRBJ1-2; cdr3_nt: TGTGCCAGCAGCGCCCAACAGGGGTACTATGGCTACACCTTC; cdr3_aa: CASSAQQGYYGYTF
clone_size: .; d_call: TRBD1; v_call: TRBV15; j_call: TRBJ2-7; cdr3_nt: TGTGCCACCGGGACAGCAGCCTACGAGCAGTACTTC; cdr3_aa: CATGTAAYEQYF
clone_size: .; d_call: TRBD2; v_call: TRBV7-3; j_call: TRBJ2-7; cdr3_nt: TGTGCCAGCAGCGTAGGACTAGCGGAGGAAGGCGAGCAGTACTTC; cdr3_aa: CASSVGLAEEGEQYF
clone_size: .; d_call: TRBD1; v_call: TRBV11-2; j_call: TRBJ2-7; cdr3_nt: TGTGCCAGCAGCTTTCGGGACAGGGTGGGCGAGCAGTACTTC; cdr3_aa: CASSFRDRVGEQYF
clone_size: few; d_call: .; v_call: TRBV5-5; j_call: TRBJ2-1; cdr3_nt: TGTGCCAGCAGCTTATCAGGACTATACAATGAGCAGTTCTTC; cdr3_aa: CASSLSGLYNEQFF
clone_size: .; d_call: TRBD2; v_call: TRBV9; j_call: TRBJ2-4; cdr3_nt: TGTGCCAGCAGCGTAGCAGGGACTAGCGGGGGGCACCTAGCCAAAAACATTCAGTACTTC; cdr3_aa: CASSVAGTSGGHLAKNIQYF
clone_size: .; d_call: .; v_call: TRBV11-2; j_call: TRBJ2-1; cdr3_nt: TGTGCCAGCAGCACAGACAGGGCCGCGGGGTCCTACAATGAGCAGTTCTTC; cdr3_aa: CASSTDRAAGSYNEQFF
clone_size: .; d_call: TRBD2; v_call: TRBV5-6; j_call: TRBJ2-1; cdr3_nt: TGTGCCAGCAGGGCGGGACTAGCGGACTACAATGAGCAGTTCTTC; cdr3_aa: CASRAGLADYNEQFF
clone_size: .; d_call: TRBD2; v_call: TRBV5-4; j_call: TRBJ2-7; cdr3_nt: TGTGCCAGCAGCTTTGATCTGACTAGCGTCTCCTACGAGCAGTACTTC; cdr3_aa: CASSFDLTSVSYEQYF
clone_size: .; d_call: .; v_call: TRBV6-1; j_call: TRBJ2-3; cdr3_nt: TGTGCCAGCTCTAGGGGGGGGTCGGTGACAGATACGCAGTATTTT; cdr3_aa: CASSRGGSVTDTQYF
clone_size: .; d_call: .; v_call: TRBV5-4; j_call: TRBJ1-1; cdr3_nt: TGTGCCAGCAGCTTGGCCCTCCCGGGGAACACTGAAGCTTTCTTT; cdr3_aa: CASSLALPGNTEAFF